The rows below give T cell receptor beta chains drawn from one sample of a study of T cell responses to AZD1222 COVID-19 vaccine. TCRdb's table, derived via immunoSEQ multiplex PCR, lists solely in-frame clones and lacks some. The data hold approximately 130,000 clones, with 92% observed a single time. The material was peripheral blood, obtained on day 0 of AZD1222 vaccination. Receptors originate from an adult in good health. Each CDR3 is given with its conserved first and last residue. The D gene is left open where the match is weak. Size is stated for part of the rows, as once, few or many counts, or as a class when the clone is expanded.

NA	TRBV5-8	TRBJ2-1	NA	CASSLDHLQGNEQFF	TGTGCCAGCAGCTTGGACCACCTACAGGGCAATGAGCAGTTCTTC
TRBD1	TRBV2	TRBJ1-2	NA	CASSADRGPYGYTF	TGTGCCAGCAGTGCGGACAGGGGGCCCTATGGCTACACCTTC
NA	TRBV18	TRBJ2-7	NA	CASSPSAAFEQYF	TGTGCCAGCTCACCCTCCGCAGCCTTCGAGCAGTACTTC
TRBD1	TRBV6-6	TRBJ2-3	NA	CASRGQGARDTQYF	TGTGCCAGCAGGGGACAGGGGGCGCGAGATACGCAGTATTTT
NA	TRBV9	TRBJ2-4	NA	CASSAPGENIQYF	TGTGCCAGCAGCGCACCGGGAGAAAACATTCAGTACTTC
NA	TRBV2	TRBJ1-4	NA	CASSAYEKLFF	TGTGCCAGCAGTGCCTATGAAAAACTGTTTTTT
NA	TRBV5-6	TRBJ1-5	NA	CASSPGTSRNQPQHF	TGTGCCAGCAGCCCTGGGACGTCTCGCAATCAGCCCCAGCATTTT
NA	TRBV5-1	TRBJ1-1	NA	CASSEQGTEAFF	TGCGCCAGCAGCGAGCAGGGCACTGAAGCTTTCTTT
NA	TRBV2	TRBJ2-1	NA	CASSEGRAKNEQFF	TGTGCCAGCAGTGAAGGGAGGGCTAAGAATGAGCAGTTCTTC
TRBD2	TRBV28	TRBJ2-5	NA	CASSWRLAGGGGETQYF	TGTGCCAGCAGCTGGAGACTAGCGGGAGGTGGGGGGGAGACCCAGTACTTC
NA	TRBV11-2	TRBJ2-7	once	CASSSGHSYEQYF	TGTGCCAGCAGCTCCGGACATTCCTACGAGCAGTACTTC